The rows below give T cell receptor beta chains drawn from one sample of a study of T cells in Graves' hyperthyroidism and ophthalmopathy. TCRdb reanalysed the multiplex PCR reads using MiXCR and keeps one entry per CDR3 protein. This repertoire shows about 300,000 distinct CDR3 sequences, 16% found once; its top ten account for around 33%. Sequencing was carried out using blood. The receptors were sampled from a man aged 25 to 45 with Graves' hyperthyroidism. The CDR3 runs from the conserved cysteine through the conserved F or W. The D gene is left open where the match is weak. Rows may omit the clone size; those that give it use once, few, many or a size class.

J: TRBJ2-1
D: TRBD2
V: TRBV12-3/TRBV12-4
size: many
DNA: TGTGCCAGCAGTTCCCGAACGGGACTAGCGGGAGATAACAATGAGCAGTTCTTC
CDR3: CASSSRTGLAGDNNEQFF

J: TRBJ2-1
D: TRBD2
V: TRBV13
size: NA
DNA: TGTGCCAGCAGCTCGAATCTAGCGGGAGTTGGTCCTGAGCAGTTCTTC
CDR3: CASSSNLAGVGPEQFF

J: TRBJ2-1
D: TRBD2
V: TRBV10-3
size: many
DNA: TGTGCCATCAGTCAACCGGGACTAGAAGACAATGAGCAGTTCTTC
CDR3: CAISQPGLEDNEQFF

J: TRBJ2-4
D: TRBD2
V: TRBV20-1
size: NA
DNA: TGCAGTGCTATAGGCCTAGCGGGAACCAAAAACATTCAGTACTTC
CDR3: CSAIGLAGTKNIQYF

J: TRBJ2-7
D: TRBD1
V: TRBV19
size: NA
DNA: TGTGCCAGTAGTACGGGACAGGCTCTCTACGAGCAGTACTTC
CDR3: CASSTGQALYEQYF

J: TRBJ2-7
D: NA
V: TRBV18
size: NA
DNA: TGTGCCAGCTCACCCACGATTCCTCGAGGACTCTACGAGCAGTACTTC
CDR3: CASSPTIPRGLYEQYF

J: TRBJ1-1
D: NA
V: TRBV30
size: many
DNA: TGTGCCTGGACGGAATATTTATTTGGGTCGAACACTGAAGCTTTCTTT
CDR3: CAWTEYLFGSNTEAFF

J: TRBJ2-4
D: TRBD2
V: TRBV18
size: NA
DNA: TGTGCCAGCTCACCAGGGACTAGCGGGAGTTCGGCCAAAAACATTCAGTACTTC
CDR3: CASSPGTSGSSAKNIQYF

J: TRBJ2-7
D: NA
V: TRBV27
size: many
DNA: TGTGCCAGCAGTCTCAGGGGGACTGATAGCTCCTACGAGCAGTACTTC
CDR3: CASSLRGTDSSYEQYF

J: TRBJ1-2
D: NA
V: TRBV20-1
size: NA
DNA: TGCAGTGCTAGTAGTCCGGCTGGCTACACCTTC
CDR3: CSASSPAGYTF

J: TRBJ2-1
D: TRBD2
V: TRBV7-3
size: few
DNA: TGTGCCAGCAGCTTAACGCTGGGACTAGGGGATGAGCAGTTCTTC
CDR3: CASSLTLGLGDEQFF

J: TRBJ2-1
D: NA
V: TRBV18
size: many
DNA: TGTGCCAGCTCACCTGACACGAACTACAATGAGCAGTTCTTC
CDR3: CASSPDTNYNEQFF

J: TRBJ1-2
D: NA
V: TRBV30
size: many
DNA: TGTGCCTGGAGCCCGGGGGGCCACGGCTACACCTTC
CDR3: CAWSPGGHGYTF

J: TRBJ2-3
D: NA
V: TRBV28
size: many
DNA: TGTGCCAGCAGTCCGCCTGTTGGTACGCAGTATTTT
CDR3: CASSPPVGTQYF

J: TRBJ2-3
D: TRBD2
V: TRBV3-1
size: NA
DNA: TGTGCCAGCAGACGGACTAGCGGGAGGGGGAAGAATACGCAGTATTTT
CDR3: CASRRTSGRGKNTQYF

J: TRBJ2-1
D: TRBD2
V: TRBV4-2
size: NA
DNA: TGTGCCAGCAGCCAAGTTACCCTAGCGGGTTACAATGAGCAGTTCTTC
CDR3: CASSQVTLAGYNEQFF

J: TRBJ1-1
D: NA
V: TRBV5-1
size: many
DNA: TGCGCCAGCAGCTTGGCCAGGGGTGGGAGTGAAGCTTTCTTT
CDR3: CASSLARGGSEAFF

J: TRBJ2-3
D: NA
V: TRBV5-1
size: many
DNA: TGCGCCAGCAGCTTCCTGATCCGGACTACCCCCACAGATACGCAGTATTTT
CDR3: CASSFLIRTTPTDTQYF

J: TRBJ1-2
D: NA
V: TRBV27
size: many
DNA: TGTGCCAGCAGTCTCGCTGATCCGGGACTGAACTATGGCTACACCTTC
CDR3: CASSLADPGLNYGYTF

J: TRBJ2-7
D: NA
V: TRBV29-1
size: NA
DNA: TGCAGCGCCATGCAGAGCTCCTACGAGCAGTACTTC
CDR3: CSAMQSSYEQYF

J: TRBJ2-5
D: NA
V: TRBV11-2
size: many
DNA: TGTGCCAGCAGCCCAACGAGGACCTACCAAGAGACCCAGTACTTC
CDR3: CASSPTRTYQETQYF